The rows below give T cell receptor beta chains drawn from one sample of a study of blood T cell repertoires in COVID-19. TCRdb keeps only in-frame clones here, not all; method: immunoSEQ multiplex PCR. The sample lists 200,000 to 250,000 clones; around 88% were seen once. Sequencing input: PBMCs or T cells enriched from blood (not recorded which). These receptors were taken from a woman aged 50 to 60 with acute COVID-19. The CDR3 runs from the conserved cysteine through the conserved F or W. The D gene is left open where the match is weak. Clone size is not always given. Where it is, it says once, few, many or a class for expanded clones.

NA	TRBJ2-7	TRBV5-8	NA	CASSLGRVRTETYEQYF	TGTGCCAGCAGCTTGGGTAGGGTCCGGACAGAGACCTACGAGCAGTACTTC
NA	TRBJ2-2	TRBV19	NA	CASSIELGAGELFF	TGTGCCAGTAGTATAGAATTAGGGGCCGGGGAGCTGTTTTTT
TRBD1	TRBJ2-1	TRBV19	NA	CASTDWTGVYNEQFF	TGTGCCAGTACCGACTGGACAGGGGTTTACAATGAGCAGTTCTTC
NA	TRBJ1-2	TRBV15	NA	CATGGANYGYTF	TGTGCCACCGGGGGGGCCAACTATGGCTACACCTTC
NA	TRBJ1-2	TRBV28	once	CASGRGAALEGYTF	TGTGCCAGCGGCCGTGGGGCTGCGTTGGAAGGCTACACCTTC
NA	TRBJ2-3	TRBV30	NA	CAWTSTDTQYF	TGTGCCTGGACATCCACAGATACGCAGTATTTT
NA	TRBJ2-7	TRBV18	NA	CASSPSGQNYEQYF	TGTGCCAGCTCACCATCAGGACAGAACTACGAGCAGTACTTC
TRBD1	TRBJ2-7	TRBV5-6	NA	CASSLAGTGPYEQYF	TGTGCCAGCAGCCTGGCCGGGACAGGGCCATACGAGCAGTACTTC
TRBD1	TRBJ1-6	TRBV5-5	NA	CASSLAGGTANSPLHF	TGTGCCAGCAGCTTGGCTGGCGGGACAGCTAATTCACCCCTCCACTTT
TRBD2	TRBJ2-7	TRBV5-4	NA	CASNWGGAGATYEQYF	TGTGCCAGCAACTGGGGAGGCGCGGGAGCCACCTACGAGCAGTACTTC
NA	TRBJ1-1	TRBV10-3	NA	CAISGEQGFRAFF	TGTGCCATCAGTGGGGAACAGGGCTTCCGAGCTTTCTTT
TRBD1	TRBJ1-5	TRBV15	few	CATSREGQEDAHF	TGTGCCACCAGCAGAGAGGGACAGGAAGACGCGCATTTT
NA	TRBJ2-7	TRBV12-3/TRBV12-4	NA	CASSGDLYEQYF	TGTGCCAGCTCGGGAGACCTCTACGAGCAGTACTTC
TRBD1	TRBJ1-1	TRBV19	NA	CASSIGGQGPGYTEAFF	TGTGCCAGTAGTATAGGGGGACAGGGGCCGGGTTACACTGAAGCTTTCTTT
NA	TRBJ2-2	TRBV5-1	NA	CASSRDRQDTGELFF	TGCGCCAGCAGCCGCGACAGACAGGACACCGGGGAGCTGTTTTTT
TRBD1	TRBJ2-5	TRBV28	NA	CASIPLGQEETQYF	TGTGCCAGCATTCCCCTCGGACAGGAAGAGACCCAGTACTTC
NA	TRBJ2-1	TRBV27	NA	CASSLSIAAPNYNEQFF	TGTGCCAGCAGTTTATCAATCGCGGCACCCAATTACAATGAGCAGTTCTTC